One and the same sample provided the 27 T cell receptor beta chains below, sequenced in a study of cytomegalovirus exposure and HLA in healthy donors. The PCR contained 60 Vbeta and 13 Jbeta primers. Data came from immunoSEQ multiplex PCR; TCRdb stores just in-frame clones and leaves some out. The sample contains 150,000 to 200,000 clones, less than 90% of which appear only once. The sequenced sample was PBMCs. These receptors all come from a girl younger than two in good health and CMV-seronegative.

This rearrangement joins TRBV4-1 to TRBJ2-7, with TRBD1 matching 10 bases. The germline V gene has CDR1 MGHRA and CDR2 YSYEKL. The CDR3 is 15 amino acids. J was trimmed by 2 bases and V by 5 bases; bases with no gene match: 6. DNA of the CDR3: TGCGCCAGCAGCTTGGGACAGGGGTCCACCTACGAGCAGTACTTC. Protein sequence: CASSLGQGSTYEQYF.

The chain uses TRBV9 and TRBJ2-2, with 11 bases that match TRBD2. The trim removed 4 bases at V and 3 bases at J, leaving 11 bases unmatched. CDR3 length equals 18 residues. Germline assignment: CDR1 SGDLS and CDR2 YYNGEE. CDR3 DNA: TGTGCCAGCAGCCCCTACCGTACTAGCGGGGGCCACACCGGGGAGCTGTTTTTT. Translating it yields CASSPYRTSGGHTGELFF.

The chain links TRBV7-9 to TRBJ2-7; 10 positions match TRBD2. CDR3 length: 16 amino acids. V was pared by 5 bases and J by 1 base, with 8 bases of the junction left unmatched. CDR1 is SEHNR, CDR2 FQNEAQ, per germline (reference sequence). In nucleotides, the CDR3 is TGTGCCAGCAGCCCAGGAACTAGCGGGAAATCCTACGAGCAGTACTTC. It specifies CASSPGTSGKSYEQYF.

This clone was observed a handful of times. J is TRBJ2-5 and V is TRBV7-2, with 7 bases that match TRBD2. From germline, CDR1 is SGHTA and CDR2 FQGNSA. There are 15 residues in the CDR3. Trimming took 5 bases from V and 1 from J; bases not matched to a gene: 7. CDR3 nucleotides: TGTGCCAGCAGCCAGACTAGCCTGGGCCAAGAGACCCAGTACTTC. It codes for CASSQTSLGQETQYF.

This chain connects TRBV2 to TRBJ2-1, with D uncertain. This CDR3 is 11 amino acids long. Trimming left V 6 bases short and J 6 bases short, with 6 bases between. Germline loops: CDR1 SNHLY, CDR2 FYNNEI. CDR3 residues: CASSERNEQFF. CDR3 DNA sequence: TGTGCCAGCAGCGAGCGCAATGAGCAGTTCTTC.

CDR3 sequence (DNA): TGTGCCTGGAGTATCGGACACCTGAACACTGAAGCTTTCTTT. Its protein product is CAWSIGHLNTEAFF. The chain employs TRBV30 and TRBJ1-1; possible D gene TRBD1, 5 bases. The V and J ends lost 2 bases and 0 bases respectively, with 10 bases between them. The CDR3 covers 14 residues. CDR1 GTSNPN and CDR2 SVGIG come from the germline V gene (reference sequence).

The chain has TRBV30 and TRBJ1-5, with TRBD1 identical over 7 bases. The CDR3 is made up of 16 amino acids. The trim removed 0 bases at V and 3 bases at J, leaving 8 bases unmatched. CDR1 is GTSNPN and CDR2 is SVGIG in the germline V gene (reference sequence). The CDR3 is CAWSVRATGLNQPQHF. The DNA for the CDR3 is TGTGCCTGGAGTGTACGGGCGACAGGGCTCAATCAGCCCCAGCATTTT.

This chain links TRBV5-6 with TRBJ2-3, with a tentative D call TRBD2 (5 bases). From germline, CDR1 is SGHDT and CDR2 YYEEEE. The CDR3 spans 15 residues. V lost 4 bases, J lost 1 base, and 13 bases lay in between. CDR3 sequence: CASSGPSRGTDTQYF. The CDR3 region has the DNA TGTGCCAGCAGCGGACCCTCGAGGGGCACAGATACGCAGTATTTT.

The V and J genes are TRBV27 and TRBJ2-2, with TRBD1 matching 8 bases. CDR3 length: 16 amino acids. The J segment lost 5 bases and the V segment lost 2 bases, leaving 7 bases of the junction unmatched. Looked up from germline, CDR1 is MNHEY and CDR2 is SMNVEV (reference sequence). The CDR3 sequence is CASSLQGTGKTGELFF. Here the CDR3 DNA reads TGTGCCAGCAGTTTACAGGGGACAGGCAAGACCGGGGAGCTGTTTTTT.

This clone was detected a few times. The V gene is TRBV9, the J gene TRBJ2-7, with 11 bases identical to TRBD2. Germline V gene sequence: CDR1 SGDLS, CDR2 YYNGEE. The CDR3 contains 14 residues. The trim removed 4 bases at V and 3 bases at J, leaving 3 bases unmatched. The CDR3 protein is CASSKTSGSYEQYF. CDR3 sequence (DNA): TGTGCCAGCAGCAAAACTAGCGGGAGCTACGAGCAGTACTTC.

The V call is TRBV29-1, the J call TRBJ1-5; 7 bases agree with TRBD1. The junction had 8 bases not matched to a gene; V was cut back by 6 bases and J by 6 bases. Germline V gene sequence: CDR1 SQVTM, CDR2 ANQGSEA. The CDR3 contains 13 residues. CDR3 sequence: CSVVDRAGQPQHF. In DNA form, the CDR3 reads TGCAGCGTCGTCGACAGGGCGGGTCAGCCCCAGCATTTT.

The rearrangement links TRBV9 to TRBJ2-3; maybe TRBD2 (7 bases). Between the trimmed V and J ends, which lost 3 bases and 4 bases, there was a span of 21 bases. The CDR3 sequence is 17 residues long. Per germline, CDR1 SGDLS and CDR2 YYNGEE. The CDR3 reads CASSARDGGGVPDTQYF. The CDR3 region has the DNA TGTGCCAGCAGCGCGCGGGATGGAGGGGGGGTCCCAGATACGCAGTATTTT.

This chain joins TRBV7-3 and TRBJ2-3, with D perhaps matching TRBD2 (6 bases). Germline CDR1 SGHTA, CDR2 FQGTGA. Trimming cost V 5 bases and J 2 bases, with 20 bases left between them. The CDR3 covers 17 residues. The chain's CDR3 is CASSLSGLARSTDTQYF. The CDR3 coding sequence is TGTGCCAGCAGCCTGTCCGGGCTAGCGCGATCCACAGATACGCAGTATTTT.

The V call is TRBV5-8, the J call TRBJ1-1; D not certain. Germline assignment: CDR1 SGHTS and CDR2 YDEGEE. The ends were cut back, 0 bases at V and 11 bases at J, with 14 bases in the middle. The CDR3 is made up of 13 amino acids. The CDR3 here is CASSLDPYTEAFF. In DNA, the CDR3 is TGTGCCAGCAGCTTGGACCCTTACACGGAGGCTTTCTTT.

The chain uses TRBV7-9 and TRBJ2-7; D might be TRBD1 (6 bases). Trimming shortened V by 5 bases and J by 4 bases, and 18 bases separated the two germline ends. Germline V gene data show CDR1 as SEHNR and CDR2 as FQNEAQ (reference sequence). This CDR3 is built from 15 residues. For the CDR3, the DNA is TGTGCCAGCAGCGGAACCAGGGGTGGCGATTACGAGCAGTACTTC. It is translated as CASSGTRGGDYEQYF.

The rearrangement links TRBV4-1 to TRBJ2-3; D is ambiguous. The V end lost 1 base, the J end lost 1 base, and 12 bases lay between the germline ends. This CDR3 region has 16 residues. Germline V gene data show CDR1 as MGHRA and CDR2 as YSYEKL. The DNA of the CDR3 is TGCGCCAGCAGCCAAGTTCCCAGCCGGGGCACAGATACGCAGTATTTT. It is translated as CASSQVPSRGTDTQYF.

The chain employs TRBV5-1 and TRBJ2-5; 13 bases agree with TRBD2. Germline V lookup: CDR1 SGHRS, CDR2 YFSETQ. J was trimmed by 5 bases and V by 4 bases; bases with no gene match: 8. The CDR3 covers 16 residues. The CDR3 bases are TGCGCCAGCAGCCCGCTAGGACTAGCGGGAGTTGAGACCCAGTACTTC. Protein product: CASSPLGLAGVETQYF.

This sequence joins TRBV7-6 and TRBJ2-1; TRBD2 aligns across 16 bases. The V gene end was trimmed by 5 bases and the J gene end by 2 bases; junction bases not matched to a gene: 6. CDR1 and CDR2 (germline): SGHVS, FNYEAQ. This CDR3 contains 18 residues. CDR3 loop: CASSMGLAGGPTYNEQFF. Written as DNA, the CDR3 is TGTGCCAGCAGCATGGGACTAGCGGGAGGGCCCACCTACAATGAGCAGTTCTTC.

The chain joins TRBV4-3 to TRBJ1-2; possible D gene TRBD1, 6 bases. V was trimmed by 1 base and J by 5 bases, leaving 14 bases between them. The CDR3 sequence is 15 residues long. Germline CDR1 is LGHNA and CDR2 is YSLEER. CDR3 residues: CASSQVTGGGYGYTF. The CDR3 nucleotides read TGCGCCAGCAGCCAAGTCACGGGAGGGGGTTATGGCTACACCTTC.

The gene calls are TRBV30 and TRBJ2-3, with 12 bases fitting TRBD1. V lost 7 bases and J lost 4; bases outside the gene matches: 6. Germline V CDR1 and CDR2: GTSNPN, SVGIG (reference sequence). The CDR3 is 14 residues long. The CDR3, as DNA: TGTGCCTTATCCGGGACAGGGGGCGCAGATACGCAGTATTTT. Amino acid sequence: CALSGTGGADTQYF.

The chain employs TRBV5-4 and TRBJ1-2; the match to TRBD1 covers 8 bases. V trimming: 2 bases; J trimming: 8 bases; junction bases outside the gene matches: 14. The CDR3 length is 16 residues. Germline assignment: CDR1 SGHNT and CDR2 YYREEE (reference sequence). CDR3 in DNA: TGTGCCAGCAGCTTACCGACAGGGGCGCCCTTAAGCGGCTACACCTTC. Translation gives CASSLPTGAPLSGYTF.

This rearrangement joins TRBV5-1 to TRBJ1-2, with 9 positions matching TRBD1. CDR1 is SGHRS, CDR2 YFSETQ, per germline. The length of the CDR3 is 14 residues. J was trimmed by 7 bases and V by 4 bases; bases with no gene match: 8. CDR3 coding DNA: TGCGCCAGCAGCGCCCGACAGGGGGTGAGTGGCTACACCTTC. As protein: CASSARQGVSGYTF.

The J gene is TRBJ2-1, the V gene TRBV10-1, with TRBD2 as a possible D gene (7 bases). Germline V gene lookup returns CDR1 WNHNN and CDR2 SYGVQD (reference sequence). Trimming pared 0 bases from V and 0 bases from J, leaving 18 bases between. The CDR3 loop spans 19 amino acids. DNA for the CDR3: TGCGCCAGCAGTGAGTCGTATGGTCTAGCGGACAGCTCCTACAATGAGCAGTTCTTC. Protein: CASSESYGLADSSYNEQFF.

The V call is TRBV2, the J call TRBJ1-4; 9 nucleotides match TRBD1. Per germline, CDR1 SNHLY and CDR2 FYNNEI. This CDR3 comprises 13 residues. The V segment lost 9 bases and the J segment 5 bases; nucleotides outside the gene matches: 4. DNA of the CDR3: TGTGCCAGTGAGGACAGGGGAAATGAAAAACTGTTTTTT. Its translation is CASEDRGNEKLFF.

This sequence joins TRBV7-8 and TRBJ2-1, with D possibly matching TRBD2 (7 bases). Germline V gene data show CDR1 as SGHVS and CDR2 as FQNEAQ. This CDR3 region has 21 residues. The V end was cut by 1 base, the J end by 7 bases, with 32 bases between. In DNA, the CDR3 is TGTGCCAGCAGCTTAGTATATGGGAGGGACACCCTGTCTGGGCGTCATAATGAGCAGTTCTTC. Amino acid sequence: CASSLVYGRDTLSGRHNEQFF.

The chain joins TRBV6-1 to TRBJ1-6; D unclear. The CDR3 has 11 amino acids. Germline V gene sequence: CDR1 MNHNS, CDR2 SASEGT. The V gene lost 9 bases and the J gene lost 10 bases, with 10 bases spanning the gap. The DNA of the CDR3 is TGTGCCAGTGAGGGAGTGTCACCCCTCCACTTT. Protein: CASEGVSPLHF.

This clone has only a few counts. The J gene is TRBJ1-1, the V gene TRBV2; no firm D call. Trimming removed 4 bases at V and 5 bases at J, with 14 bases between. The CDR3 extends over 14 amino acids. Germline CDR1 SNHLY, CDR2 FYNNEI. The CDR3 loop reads CASSVAQVGTEAFF. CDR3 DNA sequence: TGTGCCAGCAGTGTCGCTCAGGTTGGGACTGAAGCTTTCTTT.